A single sample gave rise to the 27 T cell receptor beta chains below, sequenced in a study of Ad26.COV2.S vaccination and SARS-CoV-2 variants. Treatment given: 15 to 20 received Ad26.COV2.S at low or high dose, single or two shots; about 5 received placebo; per-sample allocation not given. Specimens were obtained on day 63 following the first vaccine or placebo injection. The repertoire was sequenced with immunoSEQ multiplex PCR; TCRdb's copy has only in-frame clones and lacks some. The data hold 400,000 to 450,000 clones, with around 90% observed a single time. Sequencing was performed on peripheral blood, taken in a trial of Ad26.COV2.S vaccine versus placebo. The receptor set was obtained from a person between 18 and 60 years old who received the Ad26.COV2.S COVID-19 vaccine or a placebo.

The genes are TRBV27 and TRBJ1-1; D remains unclear. With 5 bases removed from V and 0 bases from J, the gap between germline ends came to 10 bases. Germline V gene sequence: CDR1 MNHEY, CDR2 SMNVEV (reference sequence). The CDR3 extends over 14 amino acids. The CDR3 sequence is CASSTVPMNTEAFF. The CDR3 bases are TGTGCCAGCAGTACGGTCCCCATGAACACTGAAGCTTTCTTT.

In nucleotides, the CDR3 is TGTGCCAGCAGCGTAGCTGACGATACGCAGTATTTT. It yields the protein CASSVADDTQYF. V usage is TRBV9 and J usage is TRBJ2-3; D remains ambiguous. From germline, CDR1 is SGDLS and CDR2 YYNGEE. The V end lost 0 bases, the J end lost 6 bases, and 5 bases lay between the germline ends. The CDR3 loop spans 12 amino acids. Based on the CDR3 plus reference TRBV9 and TRBJ2-3, the full variable domain is DSGVTQTPKHLITATGQRVTLRCSPRSGDLSVYWYQQSLDQGLQFLIQYYNGEERAKGNILERFSAQQFPDLHSELNLSSLELGDSALYFCASSVADDTQYFGPGTRLTVL.

The chain uses TRBV5-4 and TRBJ2-3, with TRBD2 as a possible D gene (6 bases). CDR1 is SGHNT and CDR2 is YYREEE in the germline V gene (reference sequence). The CDR3 contains 16 residues. V lost 3 bases to trimming and J lost 1 base, with 15 bases between them. The CDR3 DNA sequence: TGTGCCAGCAGCTCCGGGCAAGAGCGGGGCACAGATACGCAGTATTTT. Translated: CASSSGQERGTDTQYF.

This clone was picked up a small number of times. V gene TRBV5-4 combines with J gene TRBJ1-6, with TRBD1 as a possible D gene (5 bases). Trimming removed 0 bases at V and 5 bases at J, with 9 bases between. Germline V gene sequence: CDR1 SGHNT, CDR2 YYREEE (reference sequence). The CDR3 sequence is 15 residues long. The CDR3 region is CASSLVGTDNSPLHF. CDR3 DNA sequence: TGTGCCAGCAGCTTGGTTGGGACGGATAATTCACCCCTCCACTTT.

The DNA of the CDR3 is TGTGCCAGCAGCACAATCAAAGTCCAGGGGGGGCGATCCTACGAGCAGTACTTC. Its protein product is CASSTIKVQGGRSYEQYF. The chain has TRBV5-4 and TRBJ2-7, with D tentatively TRBD1 or TRBD2 (7 bases each). The V end was cut by 4 bases, the J end by 1 base, with 24 bases between. There are 18 residues in the CDR3. Germline V gene lookup returns CDR1 SGHNT and CDR2 YYREEE (reference sequence).

V and J are TRBV2 and TRBJ2-3, with 8 bases lining up with TRBD2. Germline V gene lookup returns CDR1 SNHLY and CDR2 FYNNEI. Trimming removed 3 bases from V and 0 bases from J; junction bases left unmatched: 8. The CDR3 totals 17 residues. The CDR3 DNA follows: TGTGCCAGCAGTGAGTCTAGCGGGCGCGCAAGCACAGATACGCAGTATTTT. It is translated as CASSESSGRASTDTQYF.

The chain carries TRBV28 and TRBJ1-3; weak D call: TRBD1 (6 bases). Germline V gene sequence: CDR1 MDHEN, CDR2 SYDVKM. V gave up 6 bases and J gave up 2 bases, with 14 bases separating them. The CDR3 totals 15 residues. The CDR3 nucleotides read TGTGCCAGCAGAACGGAGGGGGGGACTGGAAACACCATATATTTT. Translation gives CASRTEGGTGNTIYF.

This clone was recorded many times. The chain joins TRBV14 to TRBJ2-7; 7 bases line up with TRBD2. This CDR3 comprises 14 residues. Trimming removed 3 bases from V and 1 base from J; junction bases left unmatched: 3. Germline assignment: CDR1 SGHDN and CDR2 FVKESK. CDR3 DNA sequence: TGTGCCAGCAGCCAGGGGAGGGCATCCTACGAGCAGTACTTC. This sequence encodes CASSQGRASYEQYF.

This chain links TRBV9 with TRBJ1-3; D gene unclear. The V and J ends lost 4 bases and 0 bases respectively, with 11 bases between them. The CDR3 has 15 amino acids. Germline CDR1 and CDR2: SGDLS and YYNGEE. CDR3 loop: CASSPGGRSGNTIYF. In nucleotides, the CDR3 is TGTGCCAGCAGCCCCGGAGGGCGCTCTGGAAACACCATATATTTT.

J is TRBJ2-5 and V is TRBV5-1; D uncertain. V was pared by 4 bases and J by 5 bases, with 12 bases between. There are 13 residues in the CDR3. The germline CDR1 and CDR2 sequences are SGHRS and YFSETQ. The CDR3 reads CASSQPPLETQYF. As DNA, the CDR3 is TGCGCCAGCAGCCAGCCGCCCTTGGAGACCCAGTACTTC. The full variable domain, in which reference TRBV5-1 and TRBJ2-5 provide the parts outside the CDR3, is KAGVTQTPRYLIKTRGQQVTLSCSPISGHRSVSWYQQTPGQGLQFLFEYFSETQRNKGNFPGRFSGRQFSNSRSEMNVSTLELGDSALYLCASSQPPLETQYFGPGTRLLVL.

The chain has TRBV29-1 and TRBJ2-7, with TRBD1 matching over 8 bases. The CDR3 spans 15 residues. Losses at the gene ends were 0 bases for V and 3 bases for J; bases not matched to a gene: 7. CDR1 and CDR2 (germline): SQVTM, ANQGSEA. The CDR3 sequence: CSVEEPQGAIYEQYF. The CDR3 DNA follows: TGCAGCGTTGAAGAACCCCAGGGGGCTATCTACGAGCAGTACTTC.

The rearrangement links TRBV27 to TRBJ2-3; weak D call: TRBD2 (5 bases). Germline V gene sequence: CDR1 MNHEY, CDR2 SMNVEV (reference sequence). The CDR3 has 15 residues. The germline V and J ends were trimmed by 4 bases and 2 bases, with 13 bases remaining between them. DNA for the CDR3: TGTGCCAGCAGTTCAGCGGTACTATCCACAGATACGCAGTATTTT. This translates into CASSSAVLSTDTQYF.

The chain combines TRBV7-6 with TRBJ1-6; the D gene is possibly TRBD1 (5 bases). V was cut by 2 bases and J by 10 bases, with 21 bases left in between. The V gene's germline CDR1 is SGHVS and CDR2 FNYEAQ. The CDR3 length is 17 residues. CDR3 nucleotides: TGTGCCAGCAGCTTAACAGAACAGGTCCAACCAGGATCACCCCTCCACTTT. It translates to CASSLTEQVQPGSPLHF.

The gene calls are TRBV4-2 and TRBJ1-5, with unresolved D. Germline V CDR1 and CDR2: LGHNA, YNFKEQ. V shed 0 bases and J shed 6 bases, with 12 bases lying between them. The CDR3 runs 15 residues. The CDR3 reads CASSQDLEGAQPQHF. The CDR3 DNA is TGTGCCAGCAGCCAAGATTTGGAGGGCGCTCAGCCCCAGCATTTT.

The chain recombines TRBV7-2 with TRBJ2-2; 10 nucleotides agree with TRBD2. The V gene's germline CDR1 is SGHTA and CDR2 FQGNSA. The ends lost 1 base at V and 4 bases at J; junction bases unmatched: 6. The CDR3 is 17 amino acids. CDR3 region: CASSLVQGLASTGELFF. In nucleotides, the CDR3 is TGTGCCAGCAGCTTAGTACAGGGACTAGCGTCCACCGGGGAGCTGTTTTTT.

This chain uses TRBV28 with TRBJ1-5; D remains unclear. Looked up from germline, CDR1 is MDHEN and CDR2 is SYDVKM. V shed 8 bases and J shed 0 bases, with 8 bases lying between them. There are 13 residues in the CDR3. The CDR3 protein is CASRGYSNQPQHF. The CDR3 region has the DNA TGTGCCAGCCGAGGGTATAGCAATCAGCCCCAGCATTTT.

This chain's CDR3 is CASTAGGAYNEQFF. CDR3 sequence (DNA): TGTGCCAGCACGGCGGGAGGCGCCTACAATGAGCAGTTCTTC. The rearrangement uses TRBV2 and TRBJ2-1, with 8 bases that match TRBD2. V lost 7 bases to trimming and J lost 2 bases; unmatched junction nucleotides: 4. The CDR3 is 14 amino acids. Germline V gene lookup returns CDR1 SNHLY and CDR2 FYNNEI.

V usage is TRBV5-5 and J usage is TRBJ1-2; D is unclear. Trimming removed 1 base from V and 4 bases from J, with 11 bases in between. CDR1 and CDR2 from the germline V gene are SGHKS and YYEKEE (reference sequence). This CDR3 is 14 amino acids long. For the CDR3, the DNA is TGTGCCAGCAGCTTGTCTCGGGCAACCTATGGCTACACCTTC. It specifies CASSLSRATYGYTF.

The chain joins TRBV28 to TRBJ1-2, with a possible D match to TRBD1 (6 bases). The CDR3 covers 13 residues. The V gene's germline CDR1 is MDHEN and CDR2 SYDVKM. V was pared by 5 bases and J by 8 bases, with 15 bases between. Here the CDR3 DNA reads TGTGCCAGCAGTCTTGAGGGGGATCGGGGCTACACCTTC. Its translation: CASSLEGDRGYTF.

This chain uses TRBV27 with TRBJ1-2; TRBD1 agrees at 9 bases. J was trimmed by 7 bases and V by 0 bases; bases with no gene match: 12. The CDR3 consists of 17 residues. CDR1 is MNHEY and CDR2 is SMNVEV in the germline V gene (reference sequence). The DNA of the CDR3 is TGTGCCAGCAGTTTATCATGGACAGGGGTTCCACGATCTGGCTACACCTTC. This encodes CASSLSWTGVPRSGYTF.

The chain joins TRBV5-4 to TRBJ2-3; 8 bases match TRBD2. CDR1 and CDR2 (germline): SGHNT, YYREEE (reference sequence). Trimming cost V 4 bases and J 6 bases; bases outside gene matches: 10. This CDR3 has 15 residues. The CDR3 nucleotides read TGTGCCAGCAGCCCGGGGGGGCGGGATCGCGATACGCAGTATTTT. Translating it yields CASSPGGRDRDTQYF.

CDR3 bases: TGTGCCACCAGTGAAGGGCCAGTTGATTCGGCCTTCTATGGCTACACCTTC. Encoded protein: CATSEGPVDSAFYGYTF. This chain connects TRBV24-1 to TRBJ1-2; D call uncertain. Germline loops: CDR1 KGHDR, CDR2 SFDVKD. The CDR3 runs to 17 residues. Trimming took off 4 bases at V and 4 bases at J, with 21 bases between the two ends.

In regard to this clone: The junction differs from germline at one of its ends, possibly a read error. The genes are TRBV5-1 and TRBJ2-4, with D possibly TRBD1 on 5 matching bases. Germline assignment: CDR1 SGHRS and CDR2 YFSETQ. This CDR3 comprises 16 residues. The chain's CDR3 is CASSLGLWTPNNIQYF. In DNA form, the CDR3 reads TGCGCCAGCAGCTTGGGCCTATGGACACCCAACAACATTCAGTACTTC.

The chain couples TRBV28 to TRBJ2-3; tentatively, D is TRBD1 (5 bases). The length of the CDR3 is 13 residues. V lost 8 bases to trimming and J lost 7 bases, with 16 bases between them. Germline loops: CDR1 MDHEN, CDR2 SYDVKM. CDR3 protein: CASGRVLLNTQYF. The DNA of the CDR3 is TGTGCCAGCGGCAGGGTTCTCCTTAATACGCAGTATTTT.

The chain couples TRBV7-9 to TRBJ2-3; 11 nucleotides align to TRBD2. CDR1 and CDR2 (germline): SEHNR, FQNEAQ (reference sequence). The CDR3 has 19 residues. The V segment lost 7 bases and the J segment 2 bases; nucleotides outside the gene matches: 17. The CDR3 is CASNIPPGMTSGNTDTQYF. Here the CDR3 DNA reads TGTGCCAGCAACATACCCCCAGGGATGACTAGCGGGAACACAGATACGCAGTATTTT.

The chain employs TRBV5-1 and TRBJ1-1; D is ambiguous. Trimming stripped 4 bases from V and 8 bases from J, with 18 bases between. The germline V gene encodes CDR1 SGHRS and CDR2 YFSETQ. The CDR3 contains 14 residues. In nucleotides, the CDR3 is TGCGCCAGCAGCCCCTCGACGCGTCCGGACGAAGCTTTCTTT. Translation: CASSPSTRPDEAFF.

The DNA for the CDR3 is TGTGCCAGCAGTTTAGGGTCCATTCAGGGTACGCAGTATTTT. Translating gives CASSLGSIQGTQYF. The chain carries TRBV28 and TRBJ2-3; tentative D call: TRBD1 (5 bases). Trimming removed 2 bases from V and 8 bases from J, with 14 bases in between. Germline loops: CDR1 MDHEN, CDR2 SYDVKM. CDR3 length: 14 residues.